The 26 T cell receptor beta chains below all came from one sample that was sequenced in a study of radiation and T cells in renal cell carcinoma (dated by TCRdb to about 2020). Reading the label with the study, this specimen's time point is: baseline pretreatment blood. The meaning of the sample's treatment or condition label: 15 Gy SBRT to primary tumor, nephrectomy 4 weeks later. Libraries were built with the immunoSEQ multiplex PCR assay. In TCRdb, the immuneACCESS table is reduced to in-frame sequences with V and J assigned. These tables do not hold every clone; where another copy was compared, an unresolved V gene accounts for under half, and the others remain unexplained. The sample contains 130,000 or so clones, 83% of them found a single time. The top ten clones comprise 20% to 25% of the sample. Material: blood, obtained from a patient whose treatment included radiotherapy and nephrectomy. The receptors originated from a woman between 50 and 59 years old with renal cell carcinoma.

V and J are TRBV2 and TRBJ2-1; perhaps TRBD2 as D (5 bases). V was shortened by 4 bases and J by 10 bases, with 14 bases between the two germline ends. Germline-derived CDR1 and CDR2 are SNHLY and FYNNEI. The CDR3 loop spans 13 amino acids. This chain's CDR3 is CASSGWTAPEQFF. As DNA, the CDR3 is TGTGCCAGCAGTGGGTGGACTGCTCCAGAGCAGTTCTTC.

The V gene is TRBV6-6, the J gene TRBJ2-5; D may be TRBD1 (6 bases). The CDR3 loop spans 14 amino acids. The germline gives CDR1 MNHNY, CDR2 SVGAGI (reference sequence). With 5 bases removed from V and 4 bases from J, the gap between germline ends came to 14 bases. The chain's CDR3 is CASSPDSGSETQYF. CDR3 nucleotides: TGTGCCAGCAGTCCGGACAGTGGGTCAGAGACCCAGTACTTC.

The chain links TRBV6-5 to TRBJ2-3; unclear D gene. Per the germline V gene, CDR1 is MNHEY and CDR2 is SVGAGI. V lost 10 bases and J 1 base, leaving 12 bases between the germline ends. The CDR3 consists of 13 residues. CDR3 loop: CATIWPGTDTQYF. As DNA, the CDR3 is TGTGCCACCATCTGGCCCGGCACAGATACGCAGTATTTT.

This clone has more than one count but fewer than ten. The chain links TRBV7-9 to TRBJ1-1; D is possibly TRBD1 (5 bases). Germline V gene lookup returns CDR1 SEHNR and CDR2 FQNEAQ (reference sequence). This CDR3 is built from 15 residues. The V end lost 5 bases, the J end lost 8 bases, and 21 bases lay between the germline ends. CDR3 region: CASSRQPGLLGEAFF. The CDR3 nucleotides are TGTGCCAGCAGCCGACAGCCGGGCCTGTTGGGCGAAGCTTTCTTT.

CDR3 loop: CASSLVFQPGLAYNEQFF. CDR3 bases: TGCGCCAGCAGCTTGGTCTTTCAACCGGGACTAGCCTACAATGAGCAGTTCTTC. The rearrangement joins TRBV5-1 to TRBJ2-1; 8 bases agree with TRBD2. Germline V lookup: CDR1 SGHRS, CDR2 YFSETQ. J was trimmed by 2 bases and V by 0 bases; bases with no gene match: 10. This CDR3 contains 18 residues. The variable domain in full, with the rest retrieved from reference TRBV5-1 and TRBJ2-1, is KAGVTQTPRYLIKTRGQQVTLSCSPISGHRSVSWYQQTPGQGLQFLFEYFSETQRNKGNFPGRFSGRQFSNSRSEMNVSTLELGDSALYLCASSLVFQPGLAYNEQFFGPGTRLTVL.

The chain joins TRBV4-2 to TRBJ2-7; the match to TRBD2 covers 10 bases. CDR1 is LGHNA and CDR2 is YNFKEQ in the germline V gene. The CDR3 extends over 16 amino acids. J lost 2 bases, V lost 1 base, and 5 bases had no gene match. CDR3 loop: CASSQVWTSGPYEQYF. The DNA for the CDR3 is TGTGCCAGCAGCCAAGTCTGGACTAGCGGACCCTACGAGCAGTACTTC.

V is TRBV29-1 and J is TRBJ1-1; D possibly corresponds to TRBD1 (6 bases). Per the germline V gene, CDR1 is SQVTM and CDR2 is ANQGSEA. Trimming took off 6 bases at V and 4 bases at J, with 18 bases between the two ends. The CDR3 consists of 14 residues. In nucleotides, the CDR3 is TGCAGCGTAATTCGAACAGGGAGCGGCACTGAAGCTTTCTTT. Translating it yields CSVIRTGSGTEAFF.

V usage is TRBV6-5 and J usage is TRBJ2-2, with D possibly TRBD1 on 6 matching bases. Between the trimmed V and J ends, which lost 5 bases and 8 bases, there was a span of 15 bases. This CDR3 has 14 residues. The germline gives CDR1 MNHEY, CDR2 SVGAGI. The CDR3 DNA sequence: TGTGCCAGCAGTAGTAGATCAGGGGCGGGGGAGCTGTTTTTT. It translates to CASSSRSGAGELFF.

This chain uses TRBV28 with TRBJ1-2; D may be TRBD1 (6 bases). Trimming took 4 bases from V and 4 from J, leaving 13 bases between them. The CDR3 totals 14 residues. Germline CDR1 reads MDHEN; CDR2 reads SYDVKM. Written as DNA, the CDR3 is TGTGCCAGCAGTTCCGGGACACAGGCCTATGGCTACACCTTC. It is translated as CASSSGTQAYGYTF.

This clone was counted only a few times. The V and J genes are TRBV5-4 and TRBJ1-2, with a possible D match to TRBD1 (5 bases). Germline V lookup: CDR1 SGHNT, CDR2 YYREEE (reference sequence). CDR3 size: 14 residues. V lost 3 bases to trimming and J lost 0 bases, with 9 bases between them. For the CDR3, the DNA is TGTGCCAGCAGCTCAGGGAGTACTAACTATGGCTACACCTTC. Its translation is CASSSGSTNYGYTF.

The CDR3 sequence: CASNRMPQHF. The CDR3 DNA reads as TGTGCCAGTAACCGGATGCCCCAGCATTTT. This chain links TRBV19 with TRBJ1-5, with unresolved D. Trimming pared 7 bases from V and 9 bases from J, leaving 7 bases between. The germline gives CDR1 LNHDA, CDR2 SQIVND (reference sequence). This CDR3 comprises 10 residues.

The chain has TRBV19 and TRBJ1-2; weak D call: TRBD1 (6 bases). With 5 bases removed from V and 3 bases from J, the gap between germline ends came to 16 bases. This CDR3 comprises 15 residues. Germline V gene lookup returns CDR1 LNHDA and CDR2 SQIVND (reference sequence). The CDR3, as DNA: TGTGCCAGTAGTGTCCACAGGGACCTGGACTATGGCTACACCTTC. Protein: CASSVHRDLDYGYTF.

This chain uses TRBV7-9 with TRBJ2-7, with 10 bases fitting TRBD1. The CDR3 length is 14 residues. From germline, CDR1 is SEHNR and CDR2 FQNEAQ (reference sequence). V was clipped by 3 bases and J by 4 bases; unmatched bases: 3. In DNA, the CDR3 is TGTGCCAGCAGCTTTGGGACAGGGGCATACGAGCAGTACTTC. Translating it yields CASSFGTGAYEQYF. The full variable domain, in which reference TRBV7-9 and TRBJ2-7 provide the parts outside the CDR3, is DTGVSQNPRHKITKRGQNVTFRCDPISEHNRLYWYRQTLGQGPEFLTYFQNEAQLEKSRLLSDRFSAERPKGSFSTLEIQRTEQGDSAMYLCASSFGTGAYEQYFGPGTRLTVT.

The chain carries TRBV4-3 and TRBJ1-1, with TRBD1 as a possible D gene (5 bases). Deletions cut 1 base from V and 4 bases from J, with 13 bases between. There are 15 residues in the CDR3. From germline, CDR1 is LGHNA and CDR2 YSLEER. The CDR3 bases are TGCGCCAGCAGCCAAGGATGGGGCATGGGCACTGAAGCTTTCTTT. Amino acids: CASSQGWGMGTEAFF.

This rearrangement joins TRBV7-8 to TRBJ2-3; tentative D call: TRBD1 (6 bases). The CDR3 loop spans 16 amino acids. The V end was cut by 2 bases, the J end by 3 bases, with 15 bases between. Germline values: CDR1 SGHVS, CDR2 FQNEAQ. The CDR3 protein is CASSLKGDHSTDTQYF. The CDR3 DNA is TGTGCCAGCAGCTTAAAGGGGGATCACTCTACAGATACGCAGTATTTT.

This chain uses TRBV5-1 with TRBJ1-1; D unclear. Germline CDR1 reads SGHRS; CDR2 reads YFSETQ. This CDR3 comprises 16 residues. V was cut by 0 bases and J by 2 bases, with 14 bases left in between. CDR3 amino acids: CASSLDGSLINTEAFF. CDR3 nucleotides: TGCGCCAGCAGCTTGGACGGGTCTCTAATTAACACTGAAGCTTTCTTT.

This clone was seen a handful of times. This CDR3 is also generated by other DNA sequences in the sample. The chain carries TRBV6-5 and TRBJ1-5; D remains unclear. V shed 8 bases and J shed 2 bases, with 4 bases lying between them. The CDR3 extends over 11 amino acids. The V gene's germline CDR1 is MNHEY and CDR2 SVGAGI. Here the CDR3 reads CASGRNQPQHF. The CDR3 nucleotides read TGTGCCAGCGGGCGCAATCAGCCCCAGCATTTT.

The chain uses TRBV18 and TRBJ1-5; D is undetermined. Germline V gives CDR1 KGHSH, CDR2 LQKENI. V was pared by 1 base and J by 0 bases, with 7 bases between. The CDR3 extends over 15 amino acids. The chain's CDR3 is CASSPLFHSNQPQHF. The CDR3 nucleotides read TGTGCCAGCTCACCACTCTTTCATAGCAATCAGCCCCAGCATTTT. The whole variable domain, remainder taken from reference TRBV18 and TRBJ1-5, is NAGVMQNPRHLVRRRGQEARLRCSPMKGHSHVYWYRQLPEEGLKFMVYLQKENIIDESGMPKERFSAEFPKEGPSILRIQQVVRGDSAAYFCASSPLFHSNQPQHFGDGTRLSIL.

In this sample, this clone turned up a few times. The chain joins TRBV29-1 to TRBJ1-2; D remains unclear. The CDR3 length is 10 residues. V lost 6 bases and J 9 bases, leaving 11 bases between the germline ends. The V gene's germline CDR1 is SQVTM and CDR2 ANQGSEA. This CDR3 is CSVQKVSYTF. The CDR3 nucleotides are TGCAGCGTCCAAAAAGTGAGCTACACCTTC.

For the CDR3, the DNA is TGTGCCAGCAGCCATTCTCAGGGGCTCTACGAGCAGTACTTC. This sequence encodes CASSHSQGLYEQYF. V and J are TRBV7-9 and TRBJ2-7; D perhaps matches TRBD1 (6 bases). The V gene lost 5 bases and the J gene lost 3 bases, with 14 bases spanning the gap. The germline V gene has CDR1 SEHNR and CDR2 FQNEAQ (reference sequence). CDR3 length: 14 amino acids.

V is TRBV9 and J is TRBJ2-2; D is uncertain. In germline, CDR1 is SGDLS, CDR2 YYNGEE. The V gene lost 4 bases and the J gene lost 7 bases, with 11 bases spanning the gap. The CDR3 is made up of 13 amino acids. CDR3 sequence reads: CASSSRPSGELFF. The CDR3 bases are TGTGCCAGCAGCTCTCGACCGAGCGGGGAGCTGTTTTTT. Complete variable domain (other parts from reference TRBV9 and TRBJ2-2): DSGVTQTPKHLITATGQRVTLRCSPRSGDLSVYWYQQSLDQGLQFLIQYYNGEERAKGNILERFSAQQFPDLHSELNLSSLELGDSALYFCASSSRPSGELFFGEGSRLTVL.

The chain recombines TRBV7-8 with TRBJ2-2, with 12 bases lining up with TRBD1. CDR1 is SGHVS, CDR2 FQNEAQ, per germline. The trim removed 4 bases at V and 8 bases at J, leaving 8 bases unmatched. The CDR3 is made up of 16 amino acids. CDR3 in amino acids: CASSSRDRGLGGELFF. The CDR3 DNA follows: TGTGCCAGCAGCTCCCGGGACAGGGGGCTTGGTGGGGAGCTGTTTTTT.

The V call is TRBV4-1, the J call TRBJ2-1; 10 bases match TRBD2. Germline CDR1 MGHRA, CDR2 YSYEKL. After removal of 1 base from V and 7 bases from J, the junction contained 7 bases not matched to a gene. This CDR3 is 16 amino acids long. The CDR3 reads CASSQAEAGGWNEQFF. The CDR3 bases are TGCGCCAGCAGCCAAGCTGAAGCGGGAGGGTGGAATGAGCAGTTCTTC.

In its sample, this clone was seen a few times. The CDR3, as DNA: TGCGCCAGCAGTGAGTTTGGAGTTCAGCCCCAGCATTTT. Translating gives CASSEFGVQPQHF. The chain uses TRBV10-1 and TRBJ1-5, with no clear D. The CDR3 is made up of 13 amino acids. Trimming removed 1 base at V and 6 bases at J, with 7 bases between. Germline V gene sequence: CDR1 WNHNN, CDR2 SYGVQD (reference sequence).

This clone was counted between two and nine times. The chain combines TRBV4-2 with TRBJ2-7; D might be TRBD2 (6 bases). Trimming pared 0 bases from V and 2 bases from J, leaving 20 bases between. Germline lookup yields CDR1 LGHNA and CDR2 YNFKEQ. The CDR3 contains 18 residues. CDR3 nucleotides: TGTGCCAGCAGCCAAGAGTTGGAGGAGGGAAGCAAGACCTACGAGCAGTACTTC. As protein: CASSQELEEGSKTYEQYF.

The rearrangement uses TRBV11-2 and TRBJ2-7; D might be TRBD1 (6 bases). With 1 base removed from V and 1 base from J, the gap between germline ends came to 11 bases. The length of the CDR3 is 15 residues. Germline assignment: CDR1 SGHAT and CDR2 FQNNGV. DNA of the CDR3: TGTGCCAGCAGCTTAGCGCGGACAGCTTCCTACGAGCAGTACTTC. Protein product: CASSLARTASYEQYF.